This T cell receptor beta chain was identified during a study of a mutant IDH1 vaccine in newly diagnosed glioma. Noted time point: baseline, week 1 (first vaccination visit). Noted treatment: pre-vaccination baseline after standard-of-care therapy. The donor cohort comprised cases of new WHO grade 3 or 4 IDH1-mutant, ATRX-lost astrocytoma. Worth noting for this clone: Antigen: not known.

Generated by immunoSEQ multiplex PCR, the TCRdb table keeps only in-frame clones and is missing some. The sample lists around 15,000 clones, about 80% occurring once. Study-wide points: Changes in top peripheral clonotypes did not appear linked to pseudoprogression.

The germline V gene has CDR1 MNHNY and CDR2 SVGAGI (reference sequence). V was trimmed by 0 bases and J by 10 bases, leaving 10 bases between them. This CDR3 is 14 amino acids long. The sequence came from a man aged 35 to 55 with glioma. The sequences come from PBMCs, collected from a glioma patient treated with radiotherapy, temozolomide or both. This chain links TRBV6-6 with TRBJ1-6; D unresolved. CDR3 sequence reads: CASSYSASESPLHF. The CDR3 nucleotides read TGTGCCAGCAGTTACTCAGCCTCAGAATCACCCCTCCACTTT.